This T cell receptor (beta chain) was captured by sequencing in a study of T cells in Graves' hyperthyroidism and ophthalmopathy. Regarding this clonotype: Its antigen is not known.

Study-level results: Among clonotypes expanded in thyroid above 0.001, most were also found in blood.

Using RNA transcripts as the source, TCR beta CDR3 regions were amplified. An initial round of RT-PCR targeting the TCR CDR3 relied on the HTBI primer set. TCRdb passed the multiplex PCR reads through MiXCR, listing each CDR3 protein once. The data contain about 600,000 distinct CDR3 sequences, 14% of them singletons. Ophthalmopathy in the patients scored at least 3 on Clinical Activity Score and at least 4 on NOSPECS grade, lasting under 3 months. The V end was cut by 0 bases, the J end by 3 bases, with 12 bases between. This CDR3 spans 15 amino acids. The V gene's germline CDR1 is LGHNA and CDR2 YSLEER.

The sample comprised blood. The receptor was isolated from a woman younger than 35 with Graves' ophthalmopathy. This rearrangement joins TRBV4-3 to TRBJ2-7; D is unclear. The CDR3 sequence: CASSQDVYSHYEQYF. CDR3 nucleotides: TGCGCCAGCAGCCAAGACGTTTACTCGCACTACGAGCAGTACTTC.